This T cell receptor (beta chain) was sequenced during a study of CD8 T cells in Susac syndrome. Study information: Eight or nine of the sequenced Susac syndrome patients were in remission, and about 6 had active disease. When their blood was taken, the Susac syndrome patients had either not yet had any therapy, were taking corticosteroids, or were taking intravenous immunoglobulin alone. Points from the study as a whole: Susac syndrome CD4+ T cell repertoires showed no clonal expansion.

RNA totalling roughly 0.45 to 1 ug underwent reverse transcription with random hexamers. TCR beta CDR3 was amplified by immunoSEQ covering 54 Vbeta and 13 Jbeta. TCRdb ran MiXCR on the immunoSEQ multiplex PCR reads and lists one entry per CDR3 protein. The sample gives 150,000 to 200,000 distinct CDR3 sequences, approximately 95% of which show up once; around 0.096% is in the top ten. In germline, CDR1 is LNHNV, CDR2 YYDKDF (reference sequence). The V end lost 0 bases, the J end lost 6 bases, and 9 bases lay between the germline ends. The length of the CDR3 is 14 residues. Concerning this clonotype: Its antigen is as yet unknown.

The chain carries TRBV15 and TRBJ2-4, with D hard to call. The TCR was taken from a human donor with Susac syndrome. The source material was CD4+ T cells from PBMCs. The DNA for the CDR3 is TGTGCCACCAGCAGAGATGGTTGGGGAAACATTCAGTACTTC. Translation gives CATSRDGWGNIQYF.